The source of this TCR beta chain is a study of control samples from healthy donors and cancer patients. The J segment lost 8 bases and the V segment lost 0 bases, leaving 6 bases of the junction unmatched. Germline V gene lookup returns CDR1 MGHRA and CDR2 YSYEKL. The CDR3 sequence is 16 residues long. Some clones are missing from TCRdb's copy, which holds only in-frame ones; the method was immunoSEQ multiplex PCR. The table shows tens of thousands of clones, with around 93% occurring only once. Sequenced: PBMCs. The source of this sequence is a woman in her thirties or forties with head and neck cancer. The chain recombines TRBV4-1 with TRBJ1-5; the match to TRBD1 covers 11 bases. CDR3 sequence: CASSQDLGTGGKPQHF. For the CDR3, the DNA is TGCGCCAGCAGCCAAGATCTTGGGACAGGGGGGAAGCCCCAGCATTTT.